This record concerns one T cell receptor (beta chain) sequence. The antigen remains unidentified. The limits of the CDR3 on the DNA are not certain, so only TCRdb's listed CDR3 is given. The data are from a study of OX40 agonist ivuxolimab in advanced cancers. Across the study: A history of anti-PD-1, anti-PD-L1 or anti-CTLA-4 therapy was acceptable, and approximately 41% had some.

Measured with immunoSEQ multiplex PCR; TCRdb has only the in-frame clones, and not every one. Of approximately 60,000 clones in the sample, roughly 87% are singletons; the top ten hold 11%. Autoimmune disease history or systemic immunosuppression excluded patients. Study-level findings and limits: Clones of CD4+ and CD8+ blood T cells grew by week 6 at doses of 0.1 to 3.0 mg/kg. The study found that CD8+ T cells averaged more expanded clones than CD4+.

The CDR3 sequence runs 16 residues, both termini included. Germline-derived CDR1 and CDR2 are MDHEN and SYDVKM. The sequence came from an adult with an advanced solid tumor such as melanoma, head and neck, liver or kidney cancer. The sequenced sample was CD4+ or CD8+ T cells sorted from blood, obtained in a trial of the OX40 agonist ivuxolimab. The chain couples TRBV28 to TRBJ2-1; the DNA was not used to check the table's D call, TRBD1. CDR3 amino acids: CASSSSTGPPNNEQFF.